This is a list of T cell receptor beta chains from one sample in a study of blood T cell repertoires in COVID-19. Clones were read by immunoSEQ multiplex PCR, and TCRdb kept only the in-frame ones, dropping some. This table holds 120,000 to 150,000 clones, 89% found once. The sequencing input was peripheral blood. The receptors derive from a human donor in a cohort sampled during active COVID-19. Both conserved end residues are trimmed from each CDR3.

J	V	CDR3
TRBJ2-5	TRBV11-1	ASSLKRGGPQETQY
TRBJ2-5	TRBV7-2	ASSLASGAETQY
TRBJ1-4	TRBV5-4	ASSGGAAGEKLF
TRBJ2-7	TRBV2	ASSVSRTGPYEQY
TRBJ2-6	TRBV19	ASSFYSGANVLT
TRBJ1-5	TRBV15	ATSTGTGVLFYQPQH
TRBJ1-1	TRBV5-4	ASSQPGTGRSNTEAF
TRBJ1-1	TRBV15	ATSRGLDREAEAF
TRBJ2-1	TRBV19	ASSIVGGQQF
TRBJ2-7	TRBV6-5	ASSYSMGTRDYEQY
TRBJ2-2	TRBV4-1	ASRLGGLAGANTGELF
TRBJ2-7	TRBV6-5	ASTARTGSYEQY
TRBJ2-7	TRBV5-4	ASSLVGTGYYEQY